Following are 17 T cell receptor beta chains from one sample sequenced in a study of cytomegalovirus exposure and HLA in healthy donors. PCR was performed using 60 Vbeta and 13 Jbeta primers. Sequencing was performed with immunoSEQ multiplex PCR; in TCRdb, only in-frame clones are kept and a portion is missing. The sample has roughly 120,000 clones, roughly four fifths seen once. Input material: PBMCs. These receptors were obtained from a woman aged 45-60 years in good health and CMV-seropositive.

The gene calls are TRBV5-1 and TRBJ2-2, with a weak D call TRBD1 (5 bases). This CDR3 contains 15 residues. Germline CDR1 and CDR2: SGHRS and YFSETQ. Trimming removed 4 bases from V and 5 bases from J, with 15 bases in between. The DNA of the CDR3 is TGCGCCAGCAGCACGAAGACAGTTACAACCGGGGAGCTGTTTTTT. Translating it yields CASSTKTVTTGELFF.

The J gene is TRBJ2-7, the V gene TRBV19, with 8 bases fitting TRBD1. From germline, CDR1 is LNHDA and CDR2 SQIVND (reference sequence). The CDR3 is made up of 17 amino acids. The ends lost 1 base at V and 3 bases at J; junction bases unmatched: 11. Written as DNA, the CDR3 is TGTGCCAGTAGTATAGGGCGTCCGGGACAGGTTGTCTACGAGCAGTACTTC. It yields the protein CASSIGRPGQVVYEQYF.

This chain joins TRBV10-2 and TRBJ1-6, with no clear D. CDR3 size: 15 residues. V was clipped by 0 bases and J by 4 bases, with 7 bases between them. Germline V gives CDR1 WSHSY, CDR2 SAAADI. CDR3 in amino acids: CASSESGGYNSPLHF. Here the CDR3 DNA reads TGCGCCAGCAGTGAGTCGGGAGGGTATAATTCACCCCTCCACTTT.

J is TRBJ1-1 and V is TRBV9; weak D call: TRBD1 (6 bases). Germline CDR1 reads SGDLS; CDR2 reads YYNGEE. The CDR3 runs 14 residues. Between the trimmed V and J ends, which lost 0 bases and 6 bases, there was a span of 12 bases. The CDR3 DNA is TGTGCCAGCAGCGTAGGGGGGACAATTGCTGAAGCTTTCTTT. Its protein product is CASSVGGTIAEAFF.

The V call is TRBV2, the J call TRBJ1-6; weak D call: TRBD1 (5 bases). The germline V gene has CDR1 SNHLY and CDR2 FYNNEI. The CDR3 is made up of 17 amino acids. Trimming took 0 bases from V and 7 from J, leaving 16 bases between them. CDR3 nucleotides: TGTGCCAGCAGTGAAGCGGGCAGGGTATTTGGAAATTCACCCCTCCACTTT. Encoded protein: CASSEAGRVFGNSPLHF.

To note about this clone: One junction end disagrees with the germline gene, perhaps due to a read error. The chain employs TRBV7-3 and TRBJ2-2; TRBD2 is a possible D gene (6 bases). This CDR3 region has 14 residues. Germline CDR1 and CDR2: SGHTA and FQGTGA. The CDR3, as DNA: TGTGCCGGCAGCCCACTAGCAATTACCGGGGAGCTGTTTTTT. Protein: CAGSPLAITGELFF.

The sample holds a few counts of this clone. The V gene is TRBV21-1, the J gene TRBJ1-4. TRBV21-1 is a listed pseudogene. The CDR3 is made up of 18 amino acids. The CDR3: CASRTKRDQGSTNEKLFF. CDR3 DNA sequence: TGTGCCAGCAGGACCAAGAGGGATCAAGGTTCAACTAATGAAAAACTGTTTTTT.

This clone showed up just a few times. The V gene is TRBV4-1, the J gene TRBJ2-1; perhaps TRBD1 as D (6 bases). Germline-derived CDR1 and CDR2 are MGHRA and YSYEKL. Between the trimmed V and J ends, which lost 4 bases and 1 base, there was a span of 14 bases. The CDR3 spans 16 residues. The CDR3 DNA reads TGCGCCAGCAGCCGGCCGGACAGAGCATCCTACAATGAGCAGTTCTTC. This codes for CASSRPDRASYNEQFF.

The J gene is TRBJ2-5, the V gene TRBV6-6; perhaps TRBD2 as D (6 bases). Per the germline V gene, CDR1 is MNHNY and CDR2 is SVGAGI (reference sequence). Deletions cut 6 bases from V and 5 bases from J, with 16 bases between. The CDR3 is 14 amino acids. CDR3 DNA: TGTGCCAGCAGCGAGACACTAGGGAGGGAGACCCAGTACTTC. Translation: CASSETLGRETQYF.

J is TRBJ1-1 and V is TRBV7-9; a weak D match, TRBD1 (6 bases). Germline CDR1 reads SEHNR; CDR2 reads FQNEAQ (reference sequence). The CDR3 covers 15 residues. V dropped 5 bases and J dropped 2 bases, with 15 bases sitting between them. CDR3 protein: CASSPRGGPNTEAFF. CDR3 bases: TGTGCCAGCAGCCCTCGAGGGGGACCTAACACTGAAGCTTTCTTT.

On this clone: One end of the junction fails to match germline, which may point to a read error. The rearrangement uses TRBV7-2 and TRBJ1-1; D call uncertain. Per germline, CDR1 SGHTA and CDR2 FQGNSA. This CDR3 is 12 amino acids long. CDR3 in amino acids: CASSQGFSAGDF. CDR3 DNA sequence: TGTGCCAGCAGCCAAGGGTTCAGTGCGGGTGACTTT.

The rearrangement uses TRBV2 and TRBJ2-7, with 8 positions matching TRBD2. Germline V CDR1 and CDR2: SNHLY, FYNNEI. V lost 5 bases, J lost 2 bases, and 2 bases stayed unmatched. This CDR3 contains 13 residues. Written as DNA, the CDR3 is TGTGCCAGCAGTAGGGGACTAGCCTACGAGCAGTACTTC. It specifies CASSRGLAYEQYF.

The gene calls are TRBV7-9 and TRBJ2-5; weak D call: TRBD2 (7 bases). The CDR3 runs to 14 residues. The germline V gene encodes CDR1 SEHNR and CDR2 FQNEAQ (reference sequence). Trimming stripped 1 base from V and 6 bases from J, with 12 bases between. The CDR3 region is CASSLVGGAQTQYF. The CDR3 nucleotides are TGTGCCAGCAGCTTAGTGGGGGGGGCTCAGACCCAGTACTTC.

A few counts support this clone. J is TRBJ2-1 and V is TRBV19; 7 bases agree with TRBD2. Losses at the gene ends were 3 bases for V and 6 bases for J; bases not matched to a gene: 5. Germline CDR1 and CDR2: LNHDA and SQIVND (reference sequence). This CDR3 region has 14 residues. The CDR3 DNA sequence: TGTGCCAGTAGTATTCGGGGGGTTATCAATGAGCAGTTCTTC. Translated, it gives CASSIRGVINEQFF. Using reference TRBV19 and TRBJ2-1 for the parts outside the CDR3, the full variable domain is DGGITQSPKYLFRKEGQNVTLSCEQNLNHDAMYWYRQDPGQGLRLIYYSQIVNDFQKGDIAEGYSVSREKKESFPLTVTSAQKNPTAFYLCASSIRGVINEQFFGPGTRLTVL.

This chain uses TRBV19 with TRBJ2-7, with D tentatively TRBD2 (5 bases). There are 15 residues in the CDR3. The germline V and J ends were trimmed by 3 bases and 4 bases, with 16 bases remaining between them. The V gene's germline CDR1 is LNHDA and CDR2 SQIVND (reference sequence). CDR3 in amino acids: CASSIFHAGSYEQYF. The CDR3, as DNA: TGTGCCAGTAGTATTTTCCATGCGGGTAGTTACGAGCAGTACTTC. The full variable domain, with the rest looked up from reference TRBV19 and TRBJ2-7, is DGGITQSPKYLFRKEGQNVTLSCEQNLNHDAMYWYRQDPGQGLRLIYYSQIVNDFQKGDIAEGYSVSREKKESFPLTVTSAQKNPTAFYLCASSIFHAGSYEQYFGPGTRLTVT.

The chain has TRBV18 and TRBJ2-7; 10 positions match TRBD1. The CDR3 totals 15 residues. Germline trimming cut 3 bases from V and 4 bases from J; bases unmatched to any gene: 6. Germline V gives CDR1 KGHSH, CDR2 LQKENI. The CDR3 nucleotides are TGTGCCAGCTCACCTGACAGGGGGCGCGGGTACGAGCAGTACTTC. Amino acid sequence: CASSPDRGRGYEQYF.

V is TRBV7-6 and J is TRBJ1-2; no clear D. V was trimmed by 5 bases and J by 8 bases, leaving 18 bases between them. The CDR3 has 14 residues. Per germline, CDR1 SGHVS and CDR2 FNYEAQ. The CDR3 region is CASSNFPLSAGYTF. The CDR3 DNA follows: TGTGCCAGCAGCAACTTTCCTCTTAGTGCAGGCTACACCTTC.